These T cell receptor beta chains were read from a single sample in a study of CD8 T cells in ankylosing spondylitis. Each CDR3 protein is one row after TCRdb ran MiXCR on the 5' RACE reads. The data hold roughly 150,000 distinct CDR3 sequences, with under 35% observed a single time. Material for sequencing was synovial fluid, either unsorted or a sorted T cell fraction (not recorded which). The receptors stem from a male donor with ankylosing spondylitis. Each CDR3 is given with its conserved first and last residue. A D gene is named only where the DNA matches it firmly. Clone size appears in some rows only: once, few, many, or a class for an expanded clone.

- | many | 13 | TRBJ1-1 | TRBV29-1 | TGCAGCACTCGTAAGGGGGAAAACACTGAAGCTTTCTTT | CSTRKGENTEAFF
- | many | 11 | TRBJ2-7 | TRBV7-2 | TGTGCCAGCAGCCCCGGGGGCGAGCAGTACTTC | CASSPGGEQYF
- | - | 11 | TRBJ2-3 | TRBV2 | TGTGCCAGCCAATACACAGATACGCAGTATTTT | CASQYTDTQYF
- | few | 13 | TRBJ1-1 | TRBV15 | TGTGCCACCAGCAGAGCGCTATCCACTGAAGCTTTCTTT | CATSRALSTEAFF
TRBD2 | many | 17 | TRBJ2-1 | TRBV28 | TGTGCCAGCAGTCCCAGCGGGAGGTGGGCTCAGAACAATGAGCAGTTCTTC | CASSPSGRWAQNNEQFF
TRBD1 | few | 15 | TRBJ1-5 | TRBV20-1 | TGCAGTGCTAAGACAGGGTCTGTTTTGCATCAGCCCCAGCATTTT | CSAKTGSVLHQPQHF
- | once | 13 | TRBJ1-5 | TRBV10-2 | TGCGCCAGCAGTGAGTCTGGGGTTCAGCCCCAGCATTTT | CASSESGVQPQHF
- | many | 15 | TRBJ2-1 | TRBV7-6 | TGTGCCAGCAGCTTTTGGGGGGGGGCCCGCAATGAGCAGTTCTTC | CASSFWGGARNEQFF
- | - | 13 | TRBJ2-5 | TRBV5-1 | TGCGCCAGCAGCTTGTCCGGGTTGGAGACCCAGTACTTC | CASSLSGLETQYF
- | - | 13 | TRBJ2-5 | TRBV7-2 | TGTGCCAGCACGGACTACCAGAAAGAGACCCAGTACTTC | CASTDYQKETQYF
TRBD1 | few | 12 | TRBJ1-1 | TRBV29-1 | TGCAGCGTTCCGACAGGGGCTACTGAAGCTTTCTTT | CSVPTGATEAFF
- | - | 13 | TRBJ1-1 | TRBV29-1 | TGCAGCGTTGAAGAGGATCAGGGTTCTGAAGCTTTCTTT | CSVEEDQGSEAFF
- | - | 11 | TRBJ1-1 | TRBV20-1 | TGCAGTACGCGGATGGTAATTGAAGCTTTCTTT | CSTRMVIEAFF
TRBD1 | few | 14 | TRBJ2-2 | TRBV20-1 | TGCAGTGCGTGGAGGACAGGGGTGACCGGGGAGCTGTTTTTT | CSAWRTGVTGELFF
- | few | 12 | TRBJ1-1 | TRBV7-2 | TGTGCCAGCAGGTTTATGAACACTGAAGCTTTCTTT | CASRFMNTEAFF
TRBD1 | - | 17 | TRBJ2-7 | TRBV20-1 | TGCAGTGCTTTGGACAGGGGGCCCCGCGGGAGGACCTACGAGCAGTACTTC | CSALDRGPRGRTYEQYF
- | - | 14 | TRBJ2-5 | TRBV4-3 | TGCGCCAGCAGCCAAGGGGACACTGAAGAGACCCAGTACTTC | CASSQGDTEETQYF
- | - | 12 | TRBJ2-3 | TRBV6-2/TRBV6-3 | TGTGCCAGCAGCAACTGGGGGAATACGCAGTATTTT | CASSNWGNTQYF
- | few | 16 | TRBJ2-7 | TRBV29-1 | TGCAGCGTTGAAGGTGATAGCAGGGGCTCCACCTACGAGCAGTACTTC | CSVEGDSRGSTYEQYF
- | - | 15 | TRBJ2-1 | TRBV19 | TGTGCCAGTACCCGGGACCTATTGTCGTCCAATGAGCAGTTCTTC | CASTRDLLSSNEQFF
- | many | 14 | TRBJ1-2 | TRBV20-1 | TGCAGTGCTAGAGATCCGAAGGGGATCCATGGCTACACCTTC | CSARDPKGIHGYTF
- | many | 14 | TRBJ2-4 | TRBV12-3/TRBV12-4 | TGTGCCAGCAGTTTAGGGGTAGACAAAAACATTCAGTACTTC | CASSLGVDKNIQYF
TRBD2 | many | 17 | TRBJ2-7 | TRBV3-1 | TGTGCCAGCAGCCAAGCTTTTCCGGCTAGCGGTGCCTACGAGCAGTACTTC | CASSQAFPASGAYEQYF
TRBD2 | few | 15 | TRBJ2-5 | TRBV6-1 | TGTGCCAGCAGCCGGGGACTAGCGGGAGGCGGGACCCAGTACTTC | CASSRGLAGGGTQYF
TRBD1 | few | 15 | TRBJ1-1 | TRBV29-1 | TGCAGCGTTGAAGAACAGGGGGCGCGGGGCACTGAAGCTTTCTTT | CSVEEQGARGTEAFF
- | - | 13 | TRBJ1-4 | TRBV10-3 | TGTGCCATCAGTGAGGCAGGGGAGGAAAAACTGTTTTTT | CAISEAGEEKLFF
- | - | 15 | TRBJ1-5 | TRBV7-8 | TGTGCCAGCAGCTTTAGGGAAGGGGCCAATCAGCCCCAGCATTTT | CASSFREGANQPQHF
- | - | 14 | TRBJ2-3 | TRBV5-1 | TGCGCCAGCAGCCAGACAGGAAACACAGATACGCAGTATTTT | CASSQTGNTDTQYF
TRBD2 | - | 16 | TRBJ2-3 | TRBV20-1 | TGCAGTGCCAAGGAGGTAGCGGGAAGACGGACAGATACGCAGTATTTT | CSAKEVAGRRTDTQYF
- | - | 14 | TRBJ2-5 | TRBV7-9 | TGTGCCAGCAGCTTAGTTGCTAGCCAGGAGACCCAGTACTTC | CASSLVASQETQYF
TRBD2 | few | 15 | TRBJ2-1 | TRBV7-2 | TGTGCCAGCAGCCCTCTTTTGCGGGGGGGCGGTGAGCAGTTCTTC | CASSPLLRGGGEQFF
TRBD2 | few | 16 | TRBJ2-7 | TRBV4-3 | TGCGCCAGCAGCCAAAGAGGAGCGGGAGTGGGCTACGAGCAGTACTTC | CASSQRGAGVGYEQYF
- | few | 13 | TRBJ2-4 | TRBV7-2 | TGTGCCAGCAGCTTCCGGGACCAGGGCATTCAGTACTTC | CASSFRDQGIQYF
TRBD2 | few | 15 | TRBJ2-1 | TRBV20-1 | TGCAGTGCTAGGGCGGGGGGGACAGACTACAATGAGCAGTTCTTC | CSARAGGTDYNEQFF
- | - | 16 | TRBJ2-5 | TRBV7-2 | TGTGCCAGCAGCTTAGGTAGCGGAGCGGGTCAAGAGACCCAGTACTTC | CASSLGSGAGQETQYF
- | many | 12 | TRBJ2-3 | TRBV9 | TGTGCCAGCAGCCCCCGGCTCGATACGCAGTATTTT | CASSPRLDTQYF
TRBD1 | - | 14 | TRBJ1-4 | TRBV5-8 | TGTGCCAGCAGACTCCCGGGACAGGGGGAAAAACTGTTTTTT | CASRLPGQGEKLFF
- | few | 14 | TRBJ2-1 | TRBV19 | TGTGCCAGTAGTCCCAGCGACAGGTACAATGAGCAGTTCTTC | CASSPSDRYNEQFF
TRBD2 | few | 15 | TRBJ2-5 | TRBV20-1 | TGCAGTGCTCTCCCGGGGGGAGTTGGGCAAGAGACCCAGTACTTC | CSALPGGVGQETQYF
- | few | 14 | TRBJ1-2 | TRBV12-3/TRBV12-4 | TGTGCCAGCTCGGACCACGCTGGGCGCTATGGCTACACCTTC | CASSDHAGRYGYTF
TRBD1 | - | 15 | TRBJ1-4 | TRBV7-2 | TGTGCCAGCAGCGCTCAGGGGGCGCTTAATGAAAAACTGTTTTTT | CASSAQGALNEKLFF
- | - | 14 | TRBJ2-1 | TRBV29-1 | TGCAGCGTTGAAGATCAGGGGGGTAGCGATGAGCAGTTCTTC | CSVEDQGGSDEQFF
- | - | 12 | TRBJ1-2 | TRBV28 | TGTGCCAGCAGTTACACCCCCCGTGGCTACACCTTC | CASSYTPRGYTF
- | many | 13 | TRBJ1-1 | TRBV12-3/TRBV12-4 | TGTGCCAGCAGTTCCATAGGGGGGACTGAAGCTTTCTTT | CASSSIGGTEAFF
- | few | 12 | TRBJ2-1 | TRBV12-3/TRBV12-4 | TGTGCCAGCACCACCCGAGAAGATGAGCAGTTCTTC | CASTTREDEQFF
- | many | 12 | TRBJ1-2 | TRBV20-1 | TGCAGTGCTAGCATGGGGGATATGGGCTACACCTTC | CSASMGDMGYTF
TRBD1 | - | 13 | TRBJ1-2 | TRBV13 | TGTGCCAGCAGCTCTCCCAGACAGGGGGGCTACACCTTC | CASSSPRQGGYTF
- | - | 13 | TRBJ1-5 | TRBV30 | TGTGCCTGGAACACAGGCCCTGGTCAGCCCCAGCATTTT | CAWNTGPGQPQHF
- | few | 13 | TRBJ2-5 | TRBV3-1 | TGTGCCAGCAGCCAAGCGGGAGAAGAGACCCAGTACTTC | CASSQAGEETQYF
- | - | 15 | TRBJ1-3 | TRBV5-1 | TGCGCCAGCAGCTTGGTAGGCGAGCCTGGAAACACCATATATTTT | CASSLVGEPGNTIYF
- | - | 15 | TRBJ2-1 | TRBV7-9 | TGTGCCAGCAGCACAGACTCTGGTCTAGCGAATGAGCAGTTCTTC | CASSTDSGLANEQFF
- | many | 13 | TRBJ2-7 | TRBV12-3/TRBV12-4 | TGTGCCAGCAGTTGGGGGGTGGACTACGAGCAGTACTTC | CASSWGVDYEQYF